The clone carrying this T cell receptor beta chain showed up many times. The antigen is not known. This entry is derived from a study of T-cell reconstitution after alpha-beta-depleted transplantation in children. There are 14 residues in the CDR3. Trimming left V 1 base short and J 2 bases short, with 8 bases between. The germline V gene encodes CDR1 SEHNR and CDR2 FQNEAQ (reference sequence). Overall study findings and caveats: Reports say that about two months after transplant, the alpha-beta T cells came out of several hundred graft clones that had expanded.

It was with unique molecular identifiers that the TCRbeta library was prepared. TCRdb redid the calling of the PCR reads with MiXCR, one entry per CDR3 protein. The sample carries roughly 5,900 distinct CDR3 sequences, roughly 15% recorded once. The specimen was PBMCs, mostly from graft donor cells, collected 180 days after TCRalphabeta/CD19-depleted stem cell transplant. V and J are TRBV7-9 and TRBJ1-2; D gene ambiguous. The receptor's source is a patient aged 2-10 years who had a stem cell transplant for inherited bone marrow failure, so the T cells may come from the graft donor. As DNA, the CDR3 is TGTGCCAGCAGCTTAGACCGGAGAAACTATGGCTACACCTTC. Translation: CASSLDRRNYGYTF.